These T cell receptor beta chains were read from a single sample in a study of blood T cells in healthy people across ages. TCRdb fed the 5' RACE reads into MiXCR, producing one record per CDR3 protein. The sample has hundreds of thousands of distinct CDR3 sequences, roughly 34% seen once; the top ten hold about an eighth. Sequencing input: blood. The receptor source for this set is a man aged 18 to 30 in good health. The CDR3 runs from the conserved cysteine through the conserved F or W. A D gene is named only where the DNA matches it firmly. Size is stated for part of the rows, as once, few or many counts, or as a class when the clone is expanded.

j_call clone_size d_call v_call cdr3_nt cdr3_aa
TRBJ2-7 . . TRBV29-1 TGCAGCGTTCCCGGACTGTTCTCTGGGGAGCAGTACTTC CSVPGLFSGEQYF
TRBJ2-3 . TRBD1 TRBV28 TGTGCCAGCAGTTACCGGGACAGGGACATCACAGATACGCAGTATTTT CASSYRDRDITDTQYF
TRBJ1-1 . TRBD1 TRBV20-1 TGCAGTACCATCACAGGGGACACTGAAGCTTTCTTT CSTITGDTEAFF
TRBJ2-3 . . TRBV20-1 TGCAGTGCGCCGGGAGTCTCACCCGCAGATACGCGGTATTTT CSAPGVSPADTRYF
TRBJ1-2 . TRBD1 TRBV7-9 TGTGCCAGCAGCTTAGCGCGGGGACAGGGGTATGGCTACACCTTC CASSLARGQGYGYTF
TRBJ2-3 many TRBD2 TRBV7-2 TGTGCCAGCAGCTTAGTCTCTAGCGGGGGTACAGATACGCAGTATTTT CASSLVSSGGTDTQYF
TRBJ1-6 few TRBD1 TRBV4-3 TGCGCCAGCAGCTCCGACAGGGCCTCACCCCTCCACTTT CASSSDRASPLHF
TRBJ2-7 many TRBD1 TRBV5-6 TGTGCCAGCAGCTCGACGGCGGGACAGGGATCCTACGAGCAGTACTTC CASSSTAGQGSYEQYF
TRBJ2-7 . . TRBV20-1 TGCAGTGCTAGAGTAACAGGTTCCTACGAGCAGTACTTC CSARVTGSYEQYF
TRBJ2-1 few TRBD2 TRBV10-3 TGTGCCATCAGTCCGACCGGAGGGACTAGGCAGTTCTTC CAISPTGGTRQFF
TRBJ2-3 many . TRBV4-3 TGCGCCAGCAGCCAAGATCCCGGGGTCACAGATACGCAGTATTTT CASSQDPGVTDTQYF
TRBJ1-1 . . TRBV10-3 TGTGCCTCCCTCAGGGGAGTGAACACTGAAGCTTTCTTT CASLRGVNTEAFF
TRBJ1-4 once TRBD1 TRBV14 TGTGCCAGCAGCCAAGACCCTCGGTTGGGACAGATTAATGAAAAACTGTTTTTT CASSQDPRLGQINEKLFF
TRBJ1-5 . TRBD1 TRBV6-2/TRBV6-3 TGTGCCAGCAGTGGTATTGGACAGGGGAATCAGCCCCAGCATTTT CASSGIGQGNQPQHF
TRBJ1-5 few . TRBV28 TGTGCCAGCAGTTTATCGGCCGTCGGTAGCAATCAGCCCCAGCATTTT CASSLSAVGSNQPQHF
TRBJ2-5 few TRBD2 TRBV28 TGTGCCAGCAGTCGGACTAGTATGGAGACCCAGTACTTC CASSRTSMETQYF
TRBJ2-7 few . TRBV2 TGTGCCAGCAGTGAAGTCAGGGGGGCCTACGAGCAGTACTTC CASSEVRGAYEQYF
TRBJ2-1 many . TRBV6-5 TGTGCCAGCAGCCCCCAGCAACGCTCCTACAATGAGCAGTTCTTC CASSPQQRSYNEQFF
TRBJ1-6 few . TRBV20-1 TGCAGTGCTAGAGATGCAGGAGCCTCTCATAATTCACCCCTCCACTTT CSARDAGASHNSPLHF
TRBJ1-2 . . TRBV7-2 TGTGCCAGCAGCCCCGGTGGAACGGGCAACTATGGCTACACCTTC CASSPGGTGNYGYTF
TRBJ2-7 . . TRBV5-5 TGTGCCAGCAGCTTGCTCATTCGGGGAGCCTACGAGCAGTACTTC CASSLLIRGAYEQYF
TRBJ2-7 few . TRBV7-6 TGTGCCAGCAGCGCCCAGGGCCCCTACGAGCAGTACTTC CASSAQGPYEQYF
TRBJ2-1 many TRBD1 TRBV12-3/TRBV12-4 TGTGCCAGCAGCAGGGACAGGGGGACCTACAATGAGCAGTTCTTC CASSRDRGTYNEQFF
TRBJ2-4 . TRBD1 TRBV7-2 TGTGCCAGCAGCTTCCGGGACAGGGTTATAATGAAGCAGTACTTC CASSFRDRVIMKQYF
TRBJ1-1 . TRBD1 TRBV12-3/TRBV12-4 TGTGCCAGCAACAGGGGGCTGGACACTGAAGCTTTCTTT CASNRGLDTEAFF
TRBJ2-7 many . TRBV30 TGTGCCTGGAGTGTAACTTTGGGGGACTCCGAGCAGTACTTC CAWSVTLGDSEQYF
TRBJ2-5 many TRBD1 TRBV6-6 TGTGCCAGCAGTTACACGACGACAGGGGGCGTCGAAGTTTGGGAGACCCAGTACTTC CASSYTTTGGVEVWETQYF
TRBJ1-2 few . TRBV2 TGTGCCACCCGGATAGAACAGGGCGGCTATGGCTACACCTTC CATRIEQGGYGYTF
TRBJ2-5 once TRBD1 TRBV29-1 TGCAGCGTCGCACAGGGGGATGAGACCCAGTACTTC CSVAQGDETQYF
TRBJ2-5 few . TRBV27 TGTGCCAGCAGTCCCCTTTGGGTCACGGGCCCGCAATTTCAAGAGACCCAGTACTTC CASSPLWVTGPQFQETQYF
TRBJ1-1 . TRBD1 TRBV6-5 TGTGCCAGCAGCCACAGGGGGTGGAACACTGAAGCTTTCTTT CASSHRGWNTEAFF
TRBJ1-4 . . TRBV6-5 TGTGCCAGCAGTTACAAGCAGGGGTCTTACCCAGAAAAACTGTTTTTT CASSYKQGSYPEKLFF
TRBJ1-5 . . TRBV20-1 TGCAGTGCTAGAGCGCAGGGTCATAGCAATCAGCCCCAGCATTTT CSARAQGHSNQPQHF
TRBJ1-5 few . TRBV18 TGTGCCAGCCACGATGACAGGAACCAGCCCCAGCATTTT CASHDDRNQPQHF
TRBJ2-7 . . TRBV9 TGTGCCAGCAGCGTAGGGGTCAGTCAGGGGATTGAGACCGAGTACTTC CASSVGVSQGIETEYF
TRBJ1-2 few TRBD1 TRBV20-1 TGCAGTGCTAGCCCGGGACAGGGTGGAGGCTACACCTTC CSASPGQGGGYTF
TRBJ1-1 few . TRBV14 TGTGCCAGCAGCCCCGAGACAGCCGGTGAAGCTTTCTTT CASSPETAGEAFF
TRBJ2-3 few . TRBV6-2/TRBV6-3 TGTGCCAGCGGGGGACAACAATCCACAGATACGCAGTATTTT CASGGQQSTDTQYF
TRBJ1-4 many . TRBV5-1 TGCGCCAGCAGCCGGACCGGGCCAAGGAGTGAAAAACTGTTTTTT CASSRTGPRSEKLFF
TRBJ1-2 . TRBD1 TRBV4-2 TGTGCCAGCAGCCTCCAGAAGACAGGGGGCGGTGGCTACACCTTC CASSLQKTGGGGYTF
TRBJ2-1 many TRBD1 TRBV12-3/TRBV12-4 TGTGCCAGCAGGCTGGGACAGGGGGCAGATGAGCAGTTCTTC CASRLGQGADEQFF